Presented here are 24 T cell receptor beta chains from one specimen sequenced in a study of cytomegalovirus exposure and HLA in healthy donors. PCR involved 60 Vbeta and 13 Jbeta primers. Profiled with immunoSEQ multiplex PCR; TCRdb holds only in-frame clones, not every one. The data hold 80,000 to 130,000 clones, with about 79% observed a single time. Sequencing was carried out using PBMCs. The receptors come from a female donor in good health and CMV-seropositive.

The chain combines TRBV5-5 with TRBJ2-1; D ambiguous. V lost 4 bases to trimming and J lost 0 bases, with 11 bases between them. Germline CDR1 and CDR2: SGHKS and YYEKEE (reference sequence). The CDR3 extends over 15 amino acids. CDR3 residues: CASSPFFGSYNEQFF. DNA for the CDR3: TGTGCCAGCAGCCCCTTTTTCGGCTCCTACAATGAGCAGTTCTTC.

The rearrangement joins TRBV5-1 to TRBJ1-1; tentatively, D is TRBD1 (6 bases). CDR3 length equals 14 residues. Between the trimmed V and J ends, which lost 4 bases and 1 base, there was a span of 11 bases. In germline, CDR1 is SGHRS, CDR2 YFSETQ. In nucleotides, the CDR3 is TGCGCCAGCAGCGAAGACAGGCCGAACACTGAAGCTTTCTTT. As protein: CASSEDRPNTEAFF.

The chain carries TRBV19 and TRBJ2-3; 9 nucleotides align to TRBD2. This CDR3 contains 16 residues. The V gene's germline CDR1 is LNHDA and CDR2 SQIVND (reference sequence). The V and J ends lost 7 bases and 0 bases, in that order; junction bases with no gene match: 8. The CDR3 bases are TGTGCCAGTACCAATAGCGGGAGCAGAAGCACAGATACGCAGTATTTT. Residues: CASTNSGSRSTDTQYF.

In nucleotides, the CDR3 is TGTGCCAGCAGTTCGATCCGGGACAGGAACACCGGGGAGCTGTTTTTT. It is translated as CASSSIRDRNTGELFF. V is TRBV27 and J is TRBJ2-2; 7 bases agree with TRBD1. V trimming: 4 bases; J trimming: 1 base; junction bases outside the gene matches: 6. The V gene's germline CDR1 is MNHEY and CDR2 SMNVEV (reference sequence). This CDR3 spans 16 amino acids.

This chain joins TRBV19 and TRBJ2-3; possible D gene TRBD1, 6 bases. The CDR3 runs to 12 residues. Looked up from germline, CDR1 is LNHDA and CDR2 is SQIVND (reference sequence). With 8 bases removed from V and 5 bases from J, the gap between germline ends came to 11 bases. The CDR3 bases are TGTGCCAGTTCCGCAGGGGTAGATACGCAGTATTTT. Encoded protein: CASSAGVDTQYF. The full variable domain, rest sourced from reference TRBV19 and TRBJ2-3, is DGGITQSPKYLFRKEGQNVTLSCEQNLNHDAMYWYRQDPGQGLRLIYYSQIVNDFQKGDIAEGYSVSREKKESFPLTVTSAQKNPTAFYLCASSAGVDTQYFGPGTRLTVL.

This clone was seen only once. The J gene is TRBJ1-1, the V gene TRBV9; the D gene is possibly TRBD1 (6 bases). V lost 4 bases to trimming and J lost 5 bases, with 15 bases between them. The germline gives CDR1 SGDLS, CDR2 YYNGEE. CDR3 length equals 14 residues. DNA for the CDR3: TGTGCCAGCAGCCGAGGGGGGGAGGGGACTGAAGCTTTCTTT. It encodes CASSRGGEGTEAFF.

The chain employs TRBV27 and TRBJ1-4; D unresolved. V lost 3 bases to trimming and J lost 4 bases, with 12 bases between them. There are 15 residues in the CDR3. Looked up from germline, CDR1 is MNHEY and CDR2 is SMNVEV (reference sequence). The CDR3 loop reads CASSLEGSVNEKLFF. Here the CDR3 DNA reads TGTGCCAGCAGTTTGGAGGGTTCTGTTAATGAAAAACTGTTTTTT.

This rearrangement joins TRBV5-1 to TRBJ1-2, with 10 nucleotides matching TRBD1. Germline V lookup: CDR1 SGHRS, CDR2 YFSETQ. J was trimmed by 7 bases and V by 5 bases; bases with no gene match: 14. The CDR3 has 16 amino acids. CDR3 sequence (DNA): TGCGCCAGCAGTCTGGGACAGGGGTTTGCGGTGACTGGCTACACCTTC. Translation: CASSLGQGFAVTGYTF.

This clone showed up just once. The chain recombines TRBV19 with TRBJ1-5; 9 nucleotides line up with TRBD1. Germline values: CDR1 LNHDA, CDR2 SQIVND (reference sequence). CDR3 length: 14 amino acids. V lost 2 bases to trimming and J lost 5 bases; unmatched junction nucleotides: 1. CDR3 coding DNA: TGTGCCAGTAGTATATGGACAGGGGATCAGCCCCAGCATTTT. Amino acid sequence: CASSIWTGDQPQHF.

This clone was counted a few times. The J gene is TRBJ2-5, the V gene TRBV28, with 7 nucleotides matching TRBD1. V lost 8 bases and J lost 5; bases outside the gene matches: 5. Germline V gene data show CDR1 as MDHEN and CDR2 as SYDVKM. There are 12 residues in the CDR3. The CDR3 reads CASEGARETQYF. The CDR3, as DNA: TGTGCCAGCGAGGGGGCGCGGGAGACCCAGTACTTC.

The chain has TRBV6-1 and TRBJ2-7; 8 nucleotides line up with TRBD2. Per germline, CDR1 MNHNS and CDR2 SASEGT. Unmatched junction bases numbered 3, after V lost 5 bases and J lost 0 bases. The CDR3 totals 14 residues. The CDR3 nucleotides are TGTGCCAGCAGTAGGCGGGAGGACTCCTACGAGCAGTACTTC. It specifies CASSRREDSYEQYF.

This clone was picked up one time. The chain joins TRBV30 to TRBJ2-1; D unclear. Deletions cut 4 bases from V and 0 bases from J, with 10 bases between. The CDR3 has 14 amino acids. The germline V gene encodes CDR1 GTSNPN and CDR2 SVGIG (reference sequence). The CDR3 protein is CAWNPPSSYNEQFF. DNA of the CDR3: TGTGCCTGGAATCCCCCGAGCTCCTACAATGAGCAGTTCTTC.

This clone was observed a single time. The CDR3 region is CASSLGGGVDSYEQYF. CDR3 coding DNA: TGTGCCAGCAGCTTAGGAGGGGGGGTGGACTCGTACGAGCAGTACTTC. The chain links TRBV7-2 to TRBJ2-7; D is perhaps TRBD2 (7 bases). The germline CDR1 and CDR2 sequences are SGHTA and FQGNSA. This CDR3 has 16 residues. Trimming took off 1 base at V and 4 bases at J, with 17 bases between the two ends.

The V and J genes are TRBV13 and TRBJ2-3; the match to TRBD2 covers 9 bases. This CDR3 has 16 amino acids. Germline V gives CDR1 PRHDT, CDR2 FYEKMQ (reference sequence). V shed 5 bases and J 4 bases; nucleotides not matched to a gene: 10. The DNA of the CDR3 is TGTGCCAGCAGCACCCAGCGGGGGGCCAGTTCAGATACGCAGTATTTT. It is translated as CASSTQRGASSDTQYF.

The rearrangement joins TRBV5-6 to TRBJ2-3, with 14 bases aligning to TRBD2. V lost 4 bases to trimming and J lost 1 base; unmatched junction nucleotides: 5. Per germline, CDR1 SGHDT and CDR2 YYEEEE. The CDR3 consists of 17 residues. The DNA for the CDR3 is TGTGCCAGCAGCCCGGGACTAGCGGGAGTCGGCACAGATACGCAGTATTTT. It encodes CASSPGLAGVGTDTQYF.

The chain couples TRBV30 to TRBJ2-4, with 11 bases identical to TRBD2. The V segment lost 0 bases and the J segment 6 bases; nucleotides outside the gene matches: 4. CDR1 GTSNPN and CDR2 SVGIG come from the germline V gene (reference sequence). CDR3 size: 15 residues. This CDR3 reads CAWSVIAGGGNIQYF. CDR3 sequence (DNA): TGTGCCTGGAGTGTAATAGCGGGAGGGGGAAACATTCAGTACTTC.

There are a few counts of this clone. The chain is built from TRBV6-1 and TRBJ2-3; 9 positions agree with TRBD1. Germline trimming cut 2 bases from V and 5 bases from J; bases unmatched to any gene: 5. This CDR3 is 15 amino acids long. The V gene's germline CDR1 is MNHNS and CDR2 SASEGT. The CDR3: CASSESQGAVDTQYF. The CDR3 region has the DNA TGTGCCAGCAGTGAATCACAGGGGGCTGTAGATACGCAGTATTTT.

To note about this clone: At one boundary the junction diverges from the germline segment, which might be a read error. The CDR3 reads CASSQASGSISGANGLTF. CDR3 in DNA: TGTGCCAGCAGCCAAGCTAGCGGGAGTATTTCTGGGGCCAACGGCCTGACTTTC. V gene TRBV7-2 combines with J gene TRBJ2-6, with 10 positions matching TRBD2. The CDR3 extends over 18 amino acids. The germline CDR1 and CDR2 sequences are SGHTA and FQGNSA.

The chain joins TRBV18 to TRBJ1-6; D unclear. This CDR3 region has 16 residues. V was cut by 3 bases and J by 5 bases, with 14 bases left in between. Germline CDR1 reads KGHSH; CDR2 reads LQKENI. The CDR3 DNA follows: TGTGCCAGCTCACCTCTGGAGGGCCCCAATAATTCACCCCTCCACTTT. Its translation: CASSPLEGPNNSPLHF.

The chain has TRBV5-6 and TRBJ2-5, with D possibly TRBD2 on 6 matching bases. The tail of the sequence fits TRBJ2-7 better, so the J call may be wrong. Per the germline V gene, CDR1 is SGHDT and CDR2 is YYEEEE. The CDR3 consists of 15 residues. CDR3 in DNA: TGTGCCAGCAGCCCTTGGAGGGACCCAAACTACGAGCAGTACTTC. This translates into CASSPWRDPNYEQYF.

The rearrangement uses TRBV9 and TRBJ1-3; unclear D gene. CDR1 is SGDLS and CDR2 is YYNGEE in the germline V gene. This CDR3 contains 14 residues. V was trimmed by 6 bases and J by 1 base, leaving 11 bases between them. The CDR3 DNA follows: TGTGCCAGCACCCCCCAGAGGTCTGGAAACACCATATATTTT. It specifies CASTPQRSGNTIYF.

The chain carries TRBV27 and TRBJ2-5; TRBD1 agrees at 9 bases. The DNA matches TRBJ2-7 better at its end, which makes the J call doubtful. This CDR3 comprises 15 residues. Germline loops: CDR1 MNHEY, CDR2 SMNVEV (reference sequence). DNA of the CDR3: TGTGCCAGCAGTCAGGGACAGGGAGGGATCTACGAGCAGTACTTC. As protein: CASSQGQGGIYEQYF.

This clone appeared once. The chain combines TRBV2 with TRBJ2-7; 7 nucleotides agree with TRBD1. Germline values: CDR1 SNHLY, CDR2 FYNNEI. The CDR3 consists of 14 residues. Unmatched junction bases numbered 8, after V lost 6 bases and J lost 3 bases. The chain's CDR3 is CASRTPRTGYEQYF. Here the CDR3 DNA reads TGTGCCAGCAGGACTCCCCGGACAGGCTACGAGCAGTACTTC.

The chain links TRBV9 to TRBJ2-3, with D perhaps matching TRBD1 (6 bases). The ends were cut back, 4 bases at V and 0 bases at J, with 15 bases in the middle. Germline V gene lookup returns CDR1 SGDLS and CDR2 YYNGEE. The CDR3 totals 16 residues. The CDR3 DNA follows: TGTGCCAGCAGCAACGGACAGTCCTCTAGCACAGATACGCAGTATTTT. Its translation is CASSNGQSSSTDTQYF.